A single sample gave rise to the 6 T cell receptor beta chains below, sequenced in a study of CD8 T cells in Susac syndrome. Reverse transcription of about 0.45 to 1 ug RNA was performed with random hexamers. TCRdb used MiXCR to reprocess the immunoSEQ multiplex PCR reads, holding one entry per CDR3 protein. This table holds about 120,000 distinct CDR3 sequences, around 94% found once. The sample taken for sequencing was CD8+ T cells from PBMCs. These receptors all stem from a human donor with Susac syndrome.

The V and J genes are TRBV4-2 and TRBJ2-1; 8 nucleotides match TRBD2. V trimming: 6 bases; J trimming: 3 bases; junction bases outside the gene matches: 4. The length of the CDR3 is 14 residues. CDR1 is LGHNA and CDR2 is YNFKEQ in the germline V gene. CDR3 protein: CASSPGGVYNEQFF. DNA for the CDR3: TGTGCCAGCAGTCCGGGGGGGGTCTACAATGAGCAGTTCTTC.

The chain recombines TRBV4-3 with TRBJ2-1; no clear D. This CDR3 is 20 amino acids long. The V end was cut by 0 bases, the J end by 3 bases, with 24 bases between. The V gene's germline CDR1 is LGHNA and CDR2 YSLEER. DNA of the CDR3: TGCGCCAGCAGCCAAGATAAGACGCTGATGGGTTGGGGAAGCTACAATGAGCAGTTCTTC. Its translation: CASSQDKTLMGWGSYNEQFF.

This sequence joins TRBV27 and TRBJ2-7; D is unclear. V dropped 10 bases and J dropped 0 bases, with 10 bases sitting between them. The germline V gene has CDR1 MNHEY and CDR2 SMNVEV (reference sequence). This CDR3 is 12 amino acids long. This chain's CDR3 is CAIGPSSYEQYF. CDR3 bases: TGTGCCATCGGACCGTCCTCCTACGAGCAGTACTTC.

J is TRBJ1-5 and V is TRBV19, with 7 positions matching TRBD1. The CDR3 covers 15 residues. CDR1 is LNHDA and CDR2 is SQIVND in the germline V gene (reference sequence). V shed 5 bases, J shed 0 bases, and the junction held 4 bases outside the gene matches. CDR3 residues: CASSEGQHSNQPQHF. For the CDR3, the DNA is TGTGCCAGTAGTGAGGGACAGCATAGCAATCAGCCCCAGCATTTT.

The V gene is TRBV20-1, the J gene TRBJ2-7, with TRBD1 matching 7 bases. The CDR3 extends over 15 amino acids. J gave up 2 bases and V 5 bases, and 12 bases lay outside the gene matches. From germline, CDR1 is DFQATT and CDR2 SNEGSKA (reference sequence). For the CDR3, the DNA is TGCAGTGCTGCCGGCACGGGACAGACCACCTACGAGCAGTACTTC. Residues: CSAAGTGQTTYEQYF.

This clonotype was seen more than once but under ten times. The genes are TRBV5-1 and TRBJ1-5; D gene uncertain. The germline gives CDR1 SGHRS, CDR2 YFSETQ. CDR3 length: 13 amino acids. The V end lost 0 bases, the J end lost 9 bases, and 10 bases lay between the germline ends. The CDR3 reads CASSLEVYRPQHF. The DNA for the CDR3 is TGCGCCAGCAGCTTGGAGGTGTATCGGCCCCAGCATTTT.